This TCR beta chain was captured in a study of CD8 T cells in Susac syndrome. Study-wide results and limits: Acknowledgment was made by the study that its TCR sequencing and HLA analysis involved a relatively small number of individuals.

From blood CD8+ and CD4+ T cells, the TCR beta chain was sequenced. Germline CDR1 and CDR2: SNHLY and FYNNEI. There are 11 residues in the CDR3. The V and J ends lost 11 bases and 11 bases respectively, with 15 bases between them. An amount of RNA that ranged from 0.5 to 1 ug was reverse transcribed with random hexamers. The amplification used immunoSEQ multiplex PCR on TCR beta CDR3; it spanned 54 Vbeta and 13 Jbeta. One entry per CDR3 protein results from TCRdb running MiXCR on the immunoSEQ multiplex PCR reads. The sample includes 200,000 to 250,000 distinct CDR3 sequences, roughly nine tenths of them seen just once. A word on this clonotype: Its antigen is unidentified.

The clonotype originates from a human donor with multiple sclerosis. Sequenced sample: CD8+ T cells from PBMCs. V is TRBV2 and J is TRBJ1-4; tentatively, D is TRBD1 (5 bases). CDR3 sequence: CAGYWGEKLFF. In DNA, the CDR3 is TGTGCCGGATACTGGGGGGAGAAACTGTTTTTT.